This T cell receptor (beta chain) was obtained from a study of blood T cell repertoires in COVID-19. Study information: Acute and convalescent COVID-19 specimens originated in the United States, Italy and Spain. The analysed material was cDNA or gDNA that came from T cells, B-cell-depleted T cells, or PBMCs.

Methods used by the authors: Quantification of nucleated cells was approximated via reference gene primer amplification. Assay: immunoSEQ multiplex PCR; the TCRdb copy retains only in-frame clones and omits some. Clone size and the V and J calls come from that table; the DNA yielded D and trimming. In the table there are about 64,000 clones, around 83% of which are singletons. This clone was counted a single time. Germline V gene lookup returns CDR1 MNHEY and CDR2 SVGAGI. V lost 3 bases, J lost 0 bases, and 9 bases lay in between. The CDR3 contains 14 residues. The TCR comes from a human donor in a cohort sampled during active COVID-19. The gene calls are TRBV6-5 and TRBJ2-7; tentatively, D is TRBD2 (5 bases). The sample consisted of peripheral blood. The DNA for the CDR3 is TGTGCCAGCAGTTATCGCGGGTTCTCCTACGAGCAGTACTTC. Amino acid sequence: CASSYRGFSYEQYF.